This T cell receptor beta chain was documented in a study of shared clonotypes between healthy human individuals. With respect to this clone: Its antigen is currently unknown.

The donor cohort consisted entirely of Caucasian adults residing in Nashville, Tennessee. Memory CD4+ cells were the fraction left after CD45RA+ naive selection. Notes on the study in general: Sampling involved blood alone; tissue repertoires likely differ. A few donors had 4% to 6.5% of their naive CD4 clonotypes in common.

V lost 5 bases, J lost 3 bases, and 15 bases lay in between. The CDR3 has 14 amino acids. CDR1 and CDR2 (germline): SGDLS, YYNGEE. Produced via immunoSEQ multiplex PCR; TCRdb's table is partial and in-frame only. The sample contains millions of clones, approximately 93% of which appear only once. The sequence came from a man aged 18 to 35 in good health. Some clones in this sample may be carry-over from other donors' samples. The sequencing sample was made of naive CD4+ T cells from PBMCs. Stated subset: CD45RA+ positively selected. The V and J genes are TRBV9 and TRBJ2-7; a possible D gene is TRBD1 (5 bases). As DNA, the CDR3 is TGTGCCAGCAGTCCTGAGACAGCCCACTACGAGCAGTACTTC. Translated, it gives CASSPETAHYEQYF.